The clone carrying this TCR beta chain was found a few times. The diagnoses drew upon clinical symptoms, serum thyroxine and TRAb, thyroid ultrasound and orbital computed tomography. Amplification targeted TCR beta CDR3 regions from RNA transcripts. In the first-round RT-PCR of the TCR CDR3, the HTBI primer set was used. Via MiXCR, TCRdb re-called the multiplex PCR reads, giving one row per CDR3 protein. Of a few hundred thousand distinct CDR3 sequences in the sample, roughly a fifth were seen once. These data originate in a study of T cells in Graves' hyperthyroidism and ophthalmopathy. This TCR was recovered from a man aged 45-60 years with Graves' ophthalmopathy. Sequenced input: blood.

The CDR3 DNA follows: TGTGCCACCAGTGATTTGGGGGACACGAACACCGGGGAGCTGTTTTTT. Translated: CATSDLGDTNTGELFF. The rearrangement links TRBV24-1 to TRBJ2-2, with D perhaps TRBD1 (6 bases). Trimming removed 0 bases at V and 0 bases at J, with 7 bases between. The CDR3 runs to 16 residues. CDR1 KGHDR and CDR2 SFDVKD come from the germline V gene.